The T cell receptor beta chain described here comes from a study of response to subunit inactivated influenza vaccine. Study-level findings and limits: That few new T cells are recruited by each seasonal influenza vaccination was the authors' suggestion.

Concerning this clonotype: No antigen is known for it.

TCRdb re-analysed the RT-PCR reads in MiXCR, keeping a single row per CDR3 protein. The sample yields more than 700,000 distinct CDR3 sequences, about 20% seen once. Trimming cost V 0 bases and J 12 bases, with 22 bases left between them. The CDR3 runs to 16 residues. From germline, CDR1 is SGDLS and CDR2 YYNGEE. The material sequenced was PBMCs from blood, taken approximately 5 days after vaccination. The TCR originated in a man aged 50 to 60 who received an inactivated influenza vaccine. The chain combines TRBV9 with TRBJ2-4; tentative D call: TRBD1 (6 bases). Here the CDR3 DNA reads TGTGCCAGCAGCGTAGCCCCTACCCCGGACAGATCACCTCAGTACTTC. As protein: CASSVAPTPDRSPQYF.